A single sample gave rise to the 5 T cell receptor beta chains below, sequenced in a study of T cell changes during pregnancy in multiple sclerosis. Produced via immunoSEQ multiplex PCR; TCRdb's table is partial and in-frame only. The sample has approximately 74,000 clones; about 88% are singletons. The material sequenced was peripheral blood, taken before pregnancy. These receptors were collected from a female donor with multiple sclerosis, enrolled in a pregnancy study.

This chain joins TRBV9 and TRBJ1-4, with 8 positions matching TRBD1. J lost 8 bases, V lost 3 bases, and 6 bases had no gene match. The CDR3 runs to 14 residues. Germline lookup yields CDR1 SGDLS and CDR2 YYNGEE. The CDR3 DNA reads as TGTGCCAGCAGCGGAGGACAGGGTCGGGAAAAACTGTTTTTT. Translating it yields CASSGGQGREKLFF.

V and J are TRBV29-1 and TRBJ2-4; the match to TRBD2 covers 8 bases. The length of the CDR3 is 17 residues. The V gene end was trimmed by 4 bases and the J gene end by 6 bases; junction bases not matched to a gene: 17. Germline CDR1 and CDR2: SQVTM and ANQGSEA. The CDR3: CSVGPRGGSRRGNIQYF. CDR3 nucleotides: TGCAGCGTTGGGCCTCGGGGGGGCAGCAGGCGGGGAAACATTCAGTACTTC. Full variable domain (remainder filled in from reference TRBV29-1 and TRBJ2-4): SAVISQKPSRDICQRGTSLTIQCQVDSQVTMMFWYRQQPGQSLTLIATANQGSEATYESGFVIDKFPISRPNLTFSTLTVSNMSPEDSSIYLCSVGPRGGSRRGNIQYFGAGTRLSVL.

The genes are TRBV7-8 and TRBJ1-5; D unresolved. Trimming pared 7 bases from V and 3 bases from J, leaving 19 bases between. The CDR3 length is 16 residues. The germline CDR1 and CDR2 sequences are SGHVS and FQNEAQ. The CDR3 loop is CASTHNNRGPNQPQHF. CDR3 DNA: TGTGCCAGCACCCACAATAACCGGGGTCCCAATCAGCCCCAGCATTTT.

This clone was found a few times. This chain uses TRBV6-7 with TRBJ2-7, with 8 bases that match TRBD2. TRBV6-7 counts as an open reading frame of uncertain function. The CDR3 sequence is 17 residues long. V dropped 5 bases and J dropped 4; count of bases not matched to a gene: 16. CDR3 residues: CASSPFPAGGLLYEQYF. Here the CDR3 DNA reads TGTGCCAGCAGTCCCTTCCCTGCGGGGGGCCTCCTTTACGAGCAGTACTTC.

V is TRBV7-2 and J is TRBJ1-5; the D is unclear. This CDR3 region has 14 residues. Germline V CDR1 and CDR2: SGHTA, FQGNSA. Trimming pared 2 bases from V and 6 bases from J, leaving 11 bases between. This CDR3 reads CASSLREGGQPQHF. Written as DNA, the CDR3 is TGTGCCAGCAGCTTAAGGGAGGGTGGTCAGCCCCAGCATTTT.